These 30 T cell receptor beta chains were sequenced from one sample in a study of T cells in Graves' hyperthyroidism and ophthalmopathy. TCR beta CDR3 region amplification was performed from RNA transcripts. HTBI primers were used for first-round RT-PCR of the TCR CDR3. MiXCR, applied by TCRdb to the multiplex PCR reads, yields one record per CDR3 protein. The sample lists about 360,000 distinct CDR3 sequences, roughly 13% occurring once. Sequencing input: blood. These receptors came from a woman aged 18-30 years with Graves' hyperthyroidism.

The table lists this clonotype with many counts. The V call is TRBV7-9, the J call TRBJ1-2; D might be TRBD1 (5 bases). CDR1 is SEHNR, CDR2 FQNEAQ, per germline (reference sequence). This CDR3 is 13 amino acids long. V dropped 5 bases and J dropped 3 bases, with 10 bases sitting between them. The CDR3 loop reads CASSKDSYYGYTF. In nucleotides, the CDR3 is TGTGCCAGCAGCAAAGACAGTTACTATGGCTACACCTTC. The full variable domain, completed using reference TRBV7-9 and TRBJ1-2, is DTGVSQNPRHKITKRGQNVTFRCDPISEHNRLYWYRQTLGQGPEFLTYFQNEAQLEKSRLLSDRFSAERPKGSFSTLEIQRTEQGDSAMYLCASSKDSYYGYTFGSGTRLTVV.

The chain uses TRBV7-6 and TRBJ1-3; 9 nucleotides align to TRBD1. This CDR3 has 17 residues. The germline CDR1 and CDR2 sequences are SGHVS and FNYEAQ. The V and J ends lost 8 bases and 2 bases, in that order; junction bases with no gene match: 13. The CDR3 spells CASLLGGQGHPGNTIYF. CDR3 nucleotide sequence: TGTGCCAGCCTCCTAGGGGGACAGGGTCATCCTGGAAACACCATATATTTT.

In its sample, this clonotype was seen many times. V usage is TRBV2 and J usage is TRBJ2-3; a weak D match, TRBD1 (7 bases). Germline V gene sequence: CDR1 SNHLY, CDR2 FYNNEI. Trimming pared 5 bases from V and 6 bases from J, leaving 36 bases between. The CDR3 contains 21 residues. The CDR3 DNA follows: TGTGCCAGCAGTCATCAGGGGGGTGCCGGGACTCAACATCCCTTAGGGGATACGCAGTATTTT. It is translated as CASSHQGGAGTQHPLGDTQYF.

This clonotype was observed at least ten times. V usage is TRBV7-9 and J usage is TRBJ2-7; no clear D. This CDR3 has 13 amino acids. Trimming shortened V by 4 bases and J by 5 bases, and 12 bases separated the two germline ends. CDR1 SEHNR and CDR2 FQNEAQ come from the germline V gene (reference sequence). CDR3 sequence: CASSSTYGNEQYF. The CDR3, as DNA: TGTGCCAGCAGCTCCACCTACGGAAACGAGCAGTACTTC. Complete variable domain (other parts from reference TRBV7-9 and TRBJ2-7): DTGVSQNPRHKITKRGQNVTFRCDPISEHNRLYWYRQTLGQGPEFLTYFQNEAQLEKSRLLSDRFSAERPKGSFSTLEIQRTEQGDSAMYLCASSSTYGNEQYFGPGTRLTVT.

The chain joins TRBV20-1 to TRBJ1-5; D unclear. The CDR3 has 13 residues. Trimming cost V 2 bases and J 9 bases, with 14 bases left between them. Germline V gives CDR1 DFQATT, CDR2 SNEGSKA (reference sequence). The CDR3 bases are TGCAGTGCTAGATCCGACTGGGCAGGGCCCCAGCATTTT. Translating gives CSARSDWAGPQHF.

This clonotype was counted at least ten times. The CDR3: CARGGVDNSPLHF. The CDR3 nucleotides read TGTGCCAGGGGGGGGGTGGATAATTCACCCCTCCACTTT. The chain recombines TRBV2 with TRBJ1-6; possible D gene TRBD1, 5 bases. V dropped 9 bases and J dropped 5 bases, with 11 bases sitting between them. This CDR3 spans 13 amino acids. CDR1 is SNHLY, CDR2 FYNNEI, per germline.

The genes are TRBV4-2 and TRBJ2-1; a possible D gene is TRBD2 (8 bases). The length of the CDR3 is 17 residues. Germline assignment: CDR1 LGHNA and CDR2 YNFKEQ. V lost 6 bases, J lost 7 bases, and 25 bases lay in between. The DNA of the CDR3 is TGTGCCAGCAGGCCAGGGGGTACGGGAGGGGCGGGGAATGAGCAGTTCTTC. Amino acid sequence: CASRPGGTGGAGNEQFF.

This clonotype was seen at least ten times. The V call is TRBV18, the J call TRBJ2-7, with D perhaps matching TRBD1 (6 bases). The length of the CDR3 is 14 residues. Trimming left V 8 bases short and J 4 bases short, with 18 bases between. The germline CDR1 and CDR2 sequences are KGHSH and LQKENI. Here the CDR3 reads CASRSDSRGYEQYF. As DNA, the CDR3 is TGTGCCAGCCGCTCGGACAGTCGAGGTTACGAGCAGTACTTC.

This clonotype has at least ten counts. The chain has TRBV7-2 and TRBJ1-5; D gene ambiguous. This CDR3 contains 15 residues. Germline CDR1 reads SGHTA; CDR2 reads FQGNSA. With 4 bases removed from V and 5 bases from J, the gap between germline ends came to 15 bases. The CDR3 nucleotides read TGTGCCAGCAGCTATGGGTACGAGTGGGATCAGCCCCAGCATTTT. Its translation: CASSYGYEWDQPQHF.

This clonotype was counted at least ten times. The chain carries TRBV28 and TRBJ1-1, with D uncertain. The CDR3 totals 11 residues. Germline assignment: CDR1 MDHEN and CDR2 SYDVKM. V lost 1 base, J lost 6 bases, and 3 bases lay in between. The CDR3 protein is CASSLYAEAFF. CDR3 DNA sequence: TGTGCCAGCAGTTTATACGCTGAAGCTTTCTTT.

The table lists this clonotype with many counts. The chain uses TRBV25-1 and TRBJ1-6; D not resolved. Germline CDR1 and CDR2: MGHDK and SYGVNS. Trimming cost V 3 bases and J 0 bases, with 0 bases left between them. The CDR3 is 13 amino acids. In DNA, the CDR3 is TGTGCCAGCAGTGACTCCTATAATTCACCCCTCCACTTT. This translates into CASSDSYNSPLHF.

This clonotype was picked up many times. This chain joins TRBV3-1 and TRBJ2-1; TRBD2 matches at 11 bases. The CDR3 extends over 18 amino acids. The germline gives CDR1 LGHDT, CDR2 YNNKEL (reference sequence). V dropped 0 bases and J dropped 7; count of bases not matched to a gene: 11. CDR3 nucleotides: TGTGCCAGCAGCCAAGATCGTTGGGATAGCGGGAGGGTAAATGAGCAGTTCTTC. It yields the protein CASSQDRWDSGRVNEQFF.

This clonotype came up many times. The chain carries TRBV18 and TRBJ2-5; D is uncertain. The germline gives CDR1 KGHSH, CDR2 LQKENI. CDR3 size: 12 residues. V was pared by 5 bases and J by 2 bases, with 6 bases between. CDR3 nucleotide sequence: TGTGCCAGCTCATCACGGCAAGAGACCCAGTACTTC. Its protein is CASSSRQETQYF.

This clonotype was recorded at least ten times. The V call is TRBV12-3 or TRBV12-4, the J call TRBJ2-7; 10 bases align to TRBD2. The CDR3 extends over 14 amino acids. Trimming cost V 6 bases and J 1 base; bases outside gene matches: 3. The CDR3 bases are TGTGCCAGCAGGGCTAGCGGGGGATCCTACGAGCAGTACTTC. Residues: CASRASGGSYEQYF.

The gene calls are TRBV5-6 and TRBJ1-2, with 9 bases lining up with TRBD1. CDR3 size: 15 residues. Germline CDR1 is SGHDT and CDR2 is YYEEEE. The junction had 4 bases not matched to a gene; V was cut back by 1 base and J by 3 bases. In nucleotides, the CDR3 is TGTGCCAGCAGCTTGTCCGGGACAGGGCACTATGGCTACACCTTC. This gives the protein CASSLSGTGHYGYTF.

This rearrangement joins TRBV6-5 to TRBJ2-5; no clear D gene. Germline CDR1 MNHEY, CDR2 SVGAGI. With 0 bases removed from V and 5 bases from J, the gap between germline ends came to 4 bases. This CDR3 contains 12 residues. CDR3 coding DNA: TGTGCCAGCAGTTACTCGGGGGAGACCCAGTACTTC. It codes for CASSYSGETQYF.

A few counts support this clonotype. The gene calls are TRBV4-1 and TRBJ2-1; D is perhaps TRBD2 (6 bases). Germline V CDR1 and CDR2: MGHRA, YSYEKL. V lost 4 bases to trimming and J lost 3 bases, with 19 bases between them. The CDR3 is 17 residues long. Here the CDR3 reads CASSRYPGDQFYNEQFF. The CDR3 bases are TGCGCCAGCAGCCGATACCCGGGGGACCAATTCTACAATGAGCAGTTCTTC.

The sample holds many counts of this clonotype. This chain uses TRBV3-1 with TRBJ2-5; tentatively, D is TRBD1 or TRBD2 (5 bases each). Germline V gene data show CDR1 as LGHDT and CDR2 as YNNKEL (reference sequence). The V and J ends lost 2 bases and 4 bases respectively, with 20 bases between them. The CDR3 length is 17 residues. The CDR3 region is CASSQLPRDPSPETQYF. CDR3 nucleotides: TGTGCCAGCAGCCAACTCCCCCGGGACCCGAGCCCAGAGACCCAGTACTTC.

This clonotype occurred many times. V gene TRBV20-1 combines with J gene TRBJ2-5; no reliable D call. Germline CDR1 reads DFQATT; CDR2 reads SNEGSKA (reference sequence). V lost 5 bases to trimming and J lost 5 bases, with 21 bases between them. This CDR3 comprises 15 residues. Here the CDR3 DNA reads TGCAGTGCTCACCCTCGGACGCCCCCGTGGGAGACCCAGTACTTC. Protein: CSAHPRTPPWETQYF.

In this sample, this clonotype turned up many times. V gene TRBV27 combines with J gene TRBJ1-6; 7 bases map to TRBD1. The CDR3 consists of 15 residues. V was clipped by 6 bases and J by 6 bases; unmatched bases: 8. Germline lookup yields CDR1 MNHEY and CDR2 SMNVEV (reference sequence). The CDR3 region has the DNA TGTGCCAGCAGCCTGTTGGGACAGACTAATTCACCCCTCCACTTT. Translated: CASSLLGQTNSPLHF.

In this sample, this clonotype turned up a few times. The chain carries TRBV14 and TRBJ2-5; D is unclear. V was clipped by 1 base and J by 5 bases, with 8 bases between them. CDR1 is SGHDN, CDR2 FVKESK, per germline. The length of the CDR3 is 13 residues. The CDR3 loop is CASSQGVGETQYF. Written as DNA, the CDR3 is TGTGCCAGCAGCCAAGGCGTTGGGGAGACCCAGTACTTC.

This clonotype was counted many times. This chain uses TRBV12-3 or TRBV12-4 with TRBJ2-2; 8 nucleotides line up with TRBD1. Trimming took 10 bases from V and 1 from J; bases not matched to a gene: 8. There are 15 residues in the CDR3. The CDR3 nucleotides read TGTGCCACCGAGGGCGGGACAGGGAACACCGGGGAGCTGTTTTTT. Protein sequence: CATEGGTGNTGELFF.

This clonotype has a count of ten or more. The rearrangement links TRBV28 to TRBJ2-7; 8 bases agree with TRBD2. V dropped 4 bases and J dropped 4; count of bases not matched to a gene: 9. This CDR3 comprises 15 residues. Looked up from germline, CDR1 is MDHEN and CDR2 is SYDVKM. The CDR3 DNA reads as TGTGCCAGCAGTTCGGGAGGGCCGATCTCGTACGAGCAGTACTTC. As protein: CASSSGGPISYEQYF.

This clonotype was counted many times. This chain connects TRBV29-1 to TRBJ2-7, with 7 bases identical to TRBD2. The CDR3 runs 14 residues. Looked up from germline, CDR1 is SQVTM and CDR2 is ANQGSEA. V was clipped by 5 bases and J by 3 bases; unmatched bases: 10. CDR3 residues: CSVTGGPVSYEQYF. The CDR3 coding sequence is TGCAGCGTTACGGGGGGTCCGGTAAGCTACGAGCAGTACTTC.

This clonotype was seen ten or more times. The chain links TRBV28 to TRBJ2-4, with a tentative D call TRBD2 (5 bases). Germline CDR1 and CDR2: MDHEN and SYDVKM. This CDR3 region has 11 residues. The germline V and J ends were trimmed by 3 bases and 9 bases, with 6 bases remaining between them. The CDR3 DNA reads as TGTGCCAGCAGTTTGGGGAGCATTCAGTACTTC. Encoded protein: CASSLGSIQYF.

This clonotype was observed a few times. The chain joins TRBV4-2 to TRBJ2-2; tentatively, D is TRBD1 or TRBD2 (5 bases each). Trimming cost V 2 bases and J 7 bases, with 17 bases left between them. The CDR3 extends over 16 amino acids. The germline gives CDR1 LGHNA, CDR2 YNFKEQ. CDR3 protein: CASSQLGRKGNGELFF. In nucleotides, the CDR3 is TGTGCCAGCAGCCAACTTGGGAGAAAGGGGAACGGGGAGCTGTTTTTT.

Many counts were recorded for this clonotype. The chain has TRBV27 and TRBJ2-1; D is unresolved. The germline CDR1 and CDR2 sequences are MNHEY and SMNVEV (reference sequence). CDR3 length: 14 amino acids. V lost 5 bases to trimming and J lost 8 bases, with 16 bases between them. The chain's CDR3 is CASSPSGRRDEQFF. Written as DNA, the CDR3 is TGTGCCAGCAGTCCATCGGGCCGGCGCGATGAGCAGTTCTTC.

There are many counts of this clonotype. The genes are TRBV12-3 or TRBV12-4 and TRBJ1-1; D ambiguous. This CDR3 is 12 amino acids long. V lost 3 bases and J lost 6, with 8 bases in between. This CDR3 is CASSFGTSEAFF. The CDR3 DNA sequence: TGTGCCAGCAGTTTCGGAACGTCTGAAGCTTTCTTT.

The table lists this clonotype with many counts. The chain couples TRBV28 to TRBJ2-7; perhaps TRBD1 as D (10 bases). The CDR3 is 22 amino acids. Per germline, CDR1 MDHEN and CDR2 SYDVKM. The ends were cut back, 6 bases at V and 4 bases at J, with 40 bases in the middle. The chain's CDR3 is CASSDPGTGAGGGWIAEYEQYF. DNA for the CDR3: TGTGCCAGCAGCGATCCCGGGACAGGGGCGGGGGGGGGGTGGATTGCGGAATACGAGCAGTACTTC.

This clonotype was found many times. The chain recombines TRBV2 with TRBJ1-5; 12 nucleotides agree with TRBD1. Germline V lookup: CDR1 SNHLY, CDR2 FYNNEI. V shed 6 bases, J shed 7 bases, and the junction held 7 bases outside the gene matches. The length of the CDR3 is 15 residues. The CDR3 coding sequence is TGTGCCAGCAGGGCCGGGACAGGGGGCGGGCAGCCCCAGCATTTT. Translated, it gives CASRAGTGGGQPQHF.